The rows below give T cell receptor beta chains drawn from one sample of a study of OX40 agonist ivuxolimab in advanced cancers. Only in-frame clones appear in the TCRdb table, and some are missing; sequencing was by immunoSEQ multiplex PCR. The data contain nearly 55,000 clones, roughly 86% of them seen just once; the ten biggest clones take up 1.2%. Specimen: CD4+ or CD8+ T cells sorted from blood, collected in a trial of the OX40 agonist ivuxolimab. The receptors come from an adult with an advanced solid tumor such as melanoma, head and neck, liver or kidney cancer. The CDR3 runs from the conserved cysteine through the conserved F or W. Each record gives: J gene, D gene, clone size, V gene, CDR3 DNA, CDR3 protein. D genes are given only for firm matches. Size is omitted from some rows. Given values are once, few, many or a class for expanded clones.

TRBJ2-3	.	.	TRBV6-1	TGTGCCAGCAGTGGAAACATTCCAGATACGCAGTATTTT	CASSGNIPDTQYF
TRBJ2-3	TRBD1	.	TRBV7-9	TGTGCCAGCAGCTCGACAGGGGACGGCACAGATACGCAGTATTTT	CASSSTGDGTDTQYF
TRBJ1-1	.	.	TRBV11-2	TGTGCCAGCAGTTCCATCCGCCGGCGGGGGGGTGGGGGGAACACTGAAGCTTTCTTT	CASSSIRRRGGGGNTEAFF
TRBJ1-1	.	.	TRBV5-6	TGTGCCAGCAGCTGGGCCAGCACGAACACTGAAGCTTTCTTT	CASSWASTNTEAFF
TRBJ1-1	TRBD1	once	TRBV29-1	TGCAGCGTTGATCCCGGGACAGATGAAGCTTTCTTT	CSVDPGTDEAFF
TRBJ1-4	.	few	TRBV19	TGTGCCAGTAGTAGACAGCCTGCAACTAATGAAAAACTGTTTTTT	CASSRQPATNEKLFF
TRBJ2-2	TRBD2	.	TRBV14	TGTGCCAGCAGCCCCCGGCCGGGACTAGCGACCGGGGAGCTGTTTTTT	CASSPRPGLATGELFF
TRBJ1-1	TRBD1	few	TRBV25-1	TGTGCCAGCAGTGAACTAACAGGGGTCGCTGAAGCTTTCTTT	CASSELTGVAEAFF
TRBJ2-5	.	once	TRBV18	TGTGCCAGCTCGTCCGTATCACAAGAGACCCAGTACTTC	CASSSVSQETQYF
TRBJ1-5	.	.	TRBV29-1	TGCAGCGTTGGCGAGGGGCTTTTGGGCAATCAGCCCCAGCATTTT	CSVGEGLLGNQPQHF
TRBJ1-5	.	.	TRBV28	TGTGCCAGCAGTTTCTCCGATGGGGGGGGACTGCCCCAGCATTTT	CASSFSDGGGLPQHF
TRBJ1-3	.	few	TRBV27	TGTGCCAGCAGTCCGACCTGGGACTCTGGAAACACCATATATTTT	CASSPTWDSGNTIYF
TRBJ1-5	.	.	TRBV2	TGTGCCAGCAGTGGAAGGTTAACCCAGCCCCAGCATTTT	CASSGRLTQPQHF
TRBJ2-7	.	once	TRBV4-2	TGTGCCAGCAGCTTGGGGCCCTTCTACGAGCAGTACTTC	CASSLGPFYEQYF
TRBJ2-5	TRBD2	.	TRBV19	TGTGCCAGTAGTCTCCGGGGTAGCGGGAGGCAGACCCAGTACTTC	CASSLRGSGRQTQYF
TRBJ1-1	TRBD1	few	TRBV5-4	TGTGCCAGCAGCCCAGGGGGCAGGGGGAACACTGAAGCTTTCTTT	CASSPGGRGNTEAFF
TRBJ1-2	TRBD1	.	TRBV5-5	TGTGCCAGCAGCGCGGACAGGGGGCTGGGCGGCTACACCTTC	CASSADRGLGGYTF
TRBJ2-7	TRBD2	.	TRBV7-8	TGTGCCAGCAGCTTAGGGGCTAGCGGGACTAGCTCCTACGAGCAGCACTTC	CASSLGASGTSSYEQHF
TRBJ1-5	.	once	TRBV6-1	TGTGCCAGCAGTGAACTCCGACAGGGCAATCAGCCCCAGCATTTT	CASSELRQGNQPQHF
TRBJ2-4	.	.	TRBV4-1	TGCGCCAGCAGCCAAGATGGGGGAATTCTGTACTTC	CASSQDGGILYF
TRBJ2-5	.	.	TRBV5-6	TGTGCCAGCAGCTTCGAAGGAGGAGAAGAGACCCAGTACTTC	CASSFEGGEETQYF
TRBJ2-3	TRBD2	.	TRBV6-6	TGTGCCAGCGGGGGTATGAATATGGCGGGAGGGAATACGCAGTATTTT	CASGGMNMAGGNTQYF